Reported below is one TCR beta chain. Its antigen remains unknown. This sample is part of a study of T cell repertoires in cytomegalovirus infection. Notes on the study in general: Clonotype analysis showed dominance of the ex vivo response by HLA-C-restricted CMV-specific TCR beta clonotypes.

In germline, CDR1 is GTSNPN, CDR2 SVGIG (reference sequence). The V and J ends lost 5 bases and 1 base respectively, with 14 bases between them. This CDR3 comprises 14 residues. TCRdb re-called the reads with MiXCR, one entry per CDR3 protein. The sample contains nearly 700,000 distinct CDR3 sequences, roughly a third of which appear only once. This chain connects TRBV30 to TRBJ1-1, with D possibly TRBD1 on 5 matching bases. Sample: cultured PBMCs, taken from culture after CMV antigen stimulation. The clonotype originates from a human donor in good health (CMV status not recorded). Some clones in this sample may be carry-over from other donors' samples. CDR3 sequence reads: CAWATGLRNTEAFF. The CDR3 bases are TGTGCCTGGGCAACAGGTTTACGGAACACTGAAGCTTTCTTT.